A selection of T cell receptor beta chains follows, all from one sample in a study of T cells in Graves' hyperthyroidism and ophthalmopathy. TCRdb ran MiXCR on the multiplex PCR reads and lists one entry per CDR3 protein. The table records 350,000 to 400,000 distinct CDR3 sequences, about 15% of them present only once. Sample: blood. The receptors were gathered from a woman aged 55-70 years with Graves' hyperthyroidism. Both conserved end residues are part of each CDR3. Fields, in order: V gene, J gene, CDR3 protein.

TRBV30	TRBJ2-3	CAWSPRYGQGDPDTQYF
TRBV4-1	TRBJ1-2	CASSQAIGDYGYTF
TRBV30	TRBJ1-1	CAWSASLDTEAFF
TRBV28	TRBJ1-4	CASSLFFGSGGEKLFF
TRBV27	TRBJ2-1	CASSYGGSAQFF
TRBV12-3/TRBV12-4	TRBJ1-2	CASTAGQLYGYTF
TRBV20-1	TRBJ2-7	CSAAGTGGRIGEQYF
TRBV10-3	TRBJ2-1	CAIGLAGGNNEQFF
TRBV28	TRBJ2-7	CASSLGSHEQYF
TRBV6-1	TRBJ1-1	CASSSGQGLEAFF
TRBV4-1	TRBJ2-7	CASSQEVIPAAYEQYF
TRBV5-1	TRBJ1-6	CASSFRQGSESPLHF
TRBV11-3	TRBJ1-1	CASSFDTMNTEAFF
TRBV10-1	TRBJ2-1	CASTPDRAGEQFF
TRBV19	TRBJ2-7	CASSMGSGRGYEQYF
TRBV5-1	TRBJ2-3	CASTTGSGTDTQYF
TRBV6-5	TRBJ2-7	CASSYSAGGSYEQYF
TRBV4-1	TRBJ1-1	CASTQGANTEAFF
TRBV12-3/TRBV12-4	TRBJ2-7	CASSLQRTYEQYF
TRBV5-8	TRBJ2-5	CASSRTQAQETQYF
TRBV5-1	TRBJ2-5	CASSLKTPSGLQETQYF
TRBV27	TRBJ1-5	CASRPYRVSNQPQHF
TRBV6-6	TRBJ2-7	CASSYSMNYEQYF
TRBV11-2	TRBJ2-1	CASRLFSGGGQFF
TRBV3-1	TRBJ1-3	CASSRGNTIYF
TRBV7-9	TRBJ2-7	CASSLGYSLSTYEQYF
TRBV4-1	TRBJ2-1	CASSFDRVNEQFF
TRBV20-1	TRBJ2-1	CSALRSSGRPTSSYNEQFF
TRBV15	TRBJ2-7	CATSRDAGGGLSYEQYF
TRBV30	TRBJ2-2	CARSATGELFF
TRBV7-2	TRBJ2-3	CAQTVADTQYF
TRBV20-1	TRBJ2-1	CSARDRRREQFF
TRBV6-1	TRBJ2-5	CASARGGQGARETQYF
TRBV4-1	TRBJ2-1	CASSQLSGQGAQFF
TRBV3-1	TRBJ2-3	CASSYRDSTDTQYF
TRBV9	TRBJ2-3	CASSVGTASTDTQYF
TRBV5-1	TRBJ2-3	CASRDQVTGIDTQYF
TRBV19	TRBJ2-3	CASRLTAGGTDTQYF
TRBV20-1	TRBJ2-5	CSARLAVQETQYF
TRBV5-1	TRBJ1-1	CASSGGTGSEAFF
TRBV29-1	TRBJ1-1	CSVERTGPRSEAFF
TRBV19	TRBJ2-3	CASSINQGPSADTQYF
TRBV3-1	TRBJ2-5	CASSGTGQGGETQYF
TRBV24-1	TRBJ2-1	CATSDLSGSSYNEQFF
TRBV20-1	TRBJ1-3	CSARRTGAGNTIYF